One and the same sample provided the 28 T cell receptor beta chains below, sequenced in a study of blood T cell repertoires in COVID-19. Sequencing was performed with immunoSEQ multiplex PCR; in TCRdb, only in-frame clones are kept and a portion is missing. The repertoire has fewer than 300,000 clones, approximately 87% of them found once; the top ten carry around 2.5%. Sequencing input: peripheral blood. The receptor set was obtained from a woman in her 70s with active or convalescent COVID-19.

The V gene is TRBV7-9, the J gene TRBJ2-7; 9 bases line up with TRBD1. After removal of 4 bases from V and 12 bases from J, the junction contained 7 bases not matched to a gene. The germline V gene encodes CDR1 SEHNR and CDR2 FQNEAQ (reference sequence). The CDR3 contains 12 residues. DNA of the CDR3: TGTGCCAGCAGCTATGGACAGGGGACGTGGTACTTC. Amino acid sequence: CASSYGQGTWYF.

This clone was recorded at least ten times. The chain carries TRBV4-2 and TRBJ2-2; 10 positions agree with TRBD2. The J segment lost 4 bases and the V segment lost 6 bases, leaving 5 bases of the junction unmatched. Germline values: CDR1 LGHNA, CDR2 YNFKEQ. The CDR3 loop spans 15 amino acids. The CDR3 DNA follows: TGTGCCAGCAGATCCGGGACTAGCGTCACCGGGGAGCTGTTTTTT. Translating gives CASRSGTSVTGELFF.

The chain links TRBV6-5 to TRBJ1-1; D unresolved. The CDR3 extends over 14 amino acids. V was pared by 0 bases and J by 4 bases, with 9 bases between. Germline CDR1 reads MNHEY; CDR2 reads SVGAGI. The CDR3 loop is CASSYSSGSTEAFF. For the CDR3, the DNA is TGTGCCAGCAGTTACTCGTCGGGATCCACTGAAGCTTTCTTT.

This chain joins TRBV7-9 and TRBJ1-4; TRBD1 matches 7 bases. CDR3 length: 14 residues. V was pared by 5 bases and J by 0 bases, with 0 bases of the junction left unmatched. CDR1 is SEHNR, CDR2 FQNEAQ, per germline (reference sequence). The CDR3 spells CASSTGATNEKLFF. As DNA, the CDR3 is TGTGCCAGCAGCACAGGGGCAACTAATGAAAAACTGTTTTTT. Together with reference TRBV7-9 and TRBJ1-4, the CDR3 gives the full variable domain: DTGVSQNPRHKITKRGQNVTFRCDPISEHNRLYWYRQTLGQGPEFLTYFQNEAQLEKSRLLSDRFSAERPKGSFSTLEIQRTEQGDSAMYLCASSTGATNEKLFFGSGTQLSVL.

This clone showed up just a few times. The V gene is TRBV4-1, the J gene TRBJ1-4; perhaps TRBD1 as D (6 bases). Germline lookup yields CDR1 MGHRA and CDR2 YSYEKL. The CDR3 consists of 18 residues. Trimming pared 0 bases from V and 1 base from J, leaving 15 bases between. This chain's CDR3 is CASSQERAGVGTNEKLFF. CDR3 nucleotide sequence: TGCGCCAGCAGCCAAGAAAGGGCAGGGGTGGGAACTAATGAAAAACTGTTTTTT.

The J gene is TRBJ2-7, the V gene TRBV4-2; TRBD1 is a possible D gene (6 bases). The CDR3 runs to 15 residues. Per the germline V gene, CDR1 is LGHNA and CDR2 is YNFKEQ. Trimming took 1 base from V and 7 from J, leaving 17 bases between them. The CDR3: CASSQGAGAFSEQYF. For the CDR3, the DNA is TGTGCCAGCAGCCAAGGGGCAGGGGCGTTTAGTGAGCAGTACTTC.

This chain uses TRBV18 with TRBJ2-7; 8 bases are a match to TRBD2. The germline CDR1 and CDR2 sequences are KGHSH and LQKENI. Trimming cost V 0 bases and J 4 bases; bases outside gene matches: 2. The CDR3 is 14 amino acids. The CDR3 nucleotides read TGTGCCAGCTCACCACCGGGGACTAGTTACGAGCAGTACTTC. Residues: CASSPPGTSYEQYF.

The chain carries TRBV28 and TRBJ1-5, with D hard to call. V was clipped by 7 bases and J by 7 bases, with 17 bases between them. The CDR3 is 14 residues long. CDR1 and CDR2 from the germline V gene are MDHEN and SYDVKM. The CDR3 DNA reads TGTGCCAGCAACGGGCCCGGGAGGGAACAGCCCCAGCATTTT. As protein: CASNGPGREQPQHF.

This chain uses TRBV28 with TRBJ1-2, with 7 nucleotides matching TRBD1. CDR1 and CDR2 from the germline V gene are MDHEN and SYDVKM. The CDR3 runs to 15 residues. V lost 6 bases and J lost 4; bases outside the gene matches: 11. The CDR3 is CASRTSQGVAYGYTF. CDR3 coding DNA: TGTGCCAGCAGAACGAGTCAGGGGGTAGCCTATGGCTACACCTTC.

The CDR3 spells CASVTPGQGSGEQYF. DNA for the CDR3: TGTGCCAGCGTCACGCCGGGACAGGGGTCGGGGGAGCAGTACTTC. J is TRBJ2-7 and V is TRBV28; 10 nucleotides line up with TRBD1. Germline CDR1 MDHEN, CDR2 SYDVKM. The CDR3 runs to 15 residues. With 8 bases clipped from V and 7 bases from J, the junction kept 14 bases outside the gene matches.

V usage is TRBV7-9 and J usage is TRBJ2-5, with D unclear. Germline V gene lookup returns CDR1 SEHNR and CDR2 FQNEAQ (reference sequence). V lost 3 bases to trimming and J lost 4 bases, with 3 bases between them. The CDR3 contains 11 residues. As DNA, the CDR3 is TGTGCCAGCAGCTTCGGAGAGACCCAGTACTTC. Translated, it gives CASSFGETQYF.

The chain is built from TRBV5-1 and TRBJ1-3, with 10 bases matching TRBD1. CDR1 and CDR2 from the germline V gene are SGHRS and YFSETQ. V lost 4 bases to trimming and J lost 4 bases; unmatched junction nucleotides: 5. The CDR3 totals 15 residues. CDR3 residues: CASSTATGGGNTIYF. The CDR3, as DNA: TGCGCCAGCAGCACGGCGACAGGGGGCGGAAACACCATATATTTT.

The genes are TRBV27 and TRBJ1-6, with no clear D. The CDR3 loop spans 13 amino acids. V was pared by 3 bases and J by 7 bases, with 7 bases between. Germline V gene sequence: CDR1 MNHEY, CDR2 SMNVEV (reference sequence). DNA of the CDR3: TGTGCCAGCAGTTTGAGTCTCAATTCACCCCTCCACTTT. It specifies CASSLSLNSPLHF.

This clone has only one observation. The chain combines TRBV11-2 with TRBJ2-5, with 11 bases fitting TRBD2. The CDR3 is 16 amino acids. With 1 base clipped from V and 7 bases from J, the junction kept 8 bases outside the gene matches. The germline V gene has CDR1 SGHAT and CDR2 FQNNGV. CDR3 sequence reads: CASSLGGSGRARTQYF. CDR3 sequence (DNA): TGTGCCAGCAGCTTAGGGGGTAGCGGGAGGGCCAGGACCCAGTACTTC.

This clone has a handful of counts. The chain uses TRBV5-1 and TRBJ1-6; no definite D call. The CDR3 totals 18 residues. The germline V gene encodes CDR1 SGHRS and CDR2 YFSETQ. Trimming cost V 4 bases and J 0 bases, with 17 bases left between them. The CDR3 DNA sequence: TGCGCCAGCAGCGACGGGGTCCGGATGAGCTCCTATAATTCACCCCTCCACTTT. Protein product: CASSDGVRMSSYNSPLHF.

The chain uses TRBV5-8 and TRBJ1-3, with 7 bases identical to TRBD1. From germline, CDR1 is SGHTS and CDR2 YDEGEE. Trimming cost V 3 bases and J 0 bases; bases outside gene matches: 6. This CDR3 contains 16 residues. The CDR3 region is CASSSGTVHSGNTIYF. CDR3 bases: TGTGCCAGCAGCTCAGGGACAGTCCACTCTGGAAACACCATATATTTT.

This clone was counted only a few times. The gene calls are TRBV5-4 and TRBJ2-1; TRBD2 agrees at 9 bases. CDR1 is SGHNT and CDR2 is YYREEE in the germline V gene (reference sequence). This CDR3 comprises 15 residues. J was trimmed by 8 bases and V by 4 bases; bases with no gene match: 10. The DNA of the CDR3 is TGTGCCAGCAGCCGGGCCGGGACTAGCACCCATGAGCAGTTCTTC. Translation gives CASSRAGTSTHEQFF.

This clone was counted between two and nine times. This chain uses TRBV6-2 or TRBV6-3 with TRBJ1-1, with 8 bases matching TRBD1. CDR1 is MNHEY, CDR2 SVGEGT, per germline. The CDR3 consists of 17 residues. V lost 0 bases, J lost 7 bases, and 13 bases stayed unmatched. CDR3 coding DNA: TGTGCCAGCAGTTACTCATGGACAGGGCCCGCGGGTTTTGAAGCTTTCTTT. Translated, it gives CASSYSWTGPAGFEAFF.

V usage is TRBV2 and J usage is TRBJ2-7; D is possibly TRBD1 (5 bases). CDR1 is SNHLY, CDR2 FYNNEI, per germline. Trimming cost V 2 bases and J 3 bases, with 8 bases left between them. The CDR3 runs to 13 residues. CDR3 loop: CASSEYQGYEQYF. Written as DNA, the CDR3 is TGTGCCAGCAGTGAATACCAGGGCTACGAGCAGTACTTC.

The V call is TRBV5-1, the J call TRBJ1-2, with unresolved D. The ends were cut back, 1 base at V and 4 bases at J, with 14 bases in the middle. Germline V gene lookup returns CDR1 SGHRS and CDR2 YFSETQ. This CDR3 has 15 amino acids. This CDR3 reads CASSLSSDTGYGYTF. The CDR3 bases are TGCGCCAGCAGCTTGTCGTCCGATACCGGCTATGGCTACACCTTC.

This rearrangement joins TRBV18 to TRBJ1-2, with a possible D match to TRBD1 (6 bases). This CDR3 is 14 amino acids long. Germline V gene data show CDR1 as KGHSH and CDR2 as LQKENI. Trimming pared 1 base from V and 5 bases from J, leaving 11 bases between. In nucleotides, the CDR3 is TGTGCCAGCTCACCACTTGGACAGAGATATGGCTACACCTTC. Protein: CASSPLGQRYGYTF. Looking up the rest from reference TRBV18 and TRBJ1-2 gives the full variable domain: NAGVMQNPRHLVRRRGQEARLRCSPMKGHSHVYWYRQLPEEGLKFMVYLQKENIIDESGMPKERFSAEFPKEGPSILRIQQVVRGDSAAYFCASSPLGQRYGYTFGSGTRLTVV.

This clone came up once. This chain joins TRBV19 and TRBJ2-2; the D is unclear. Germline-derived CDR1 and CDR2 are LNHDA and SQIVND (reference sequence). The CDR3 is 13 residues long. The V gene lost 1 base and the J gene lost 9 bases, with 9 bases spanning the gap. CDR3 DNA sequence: TGTGCCAGTAGTATAGTGGGCTTGAGGGAGCTGTTTTTT. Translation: CASSIVGLRELFF.

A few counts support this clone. The CDR3 DNA reads TGTGCCAGCAGCCATGGTACTCTGGCAGATACGCAGTATTTT. This sequence encodes CASSHGTLADTQYF. The chain carries TRBV3-1 (or the pseudogene TRBV3-2) and TRBJ2-3; D unclear. CDR1 is LGHDT and CDR2 is YNNKEL in the germline V gene (reference sequence). This CDR3 contains 14 residues. V dropped 3 bases and J dropped 4 bases, with 11 bases sitting between them.

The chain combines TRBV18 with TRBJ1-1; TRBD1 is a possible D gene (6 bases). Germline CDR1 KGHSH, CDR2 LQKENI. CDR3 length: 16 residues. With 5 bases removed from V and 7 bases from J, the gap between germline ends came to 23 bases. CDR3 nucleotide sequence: TGTGCCAGCTCAACCTACAGGGAGATCGAGGTGGGTGAAGCTTTCTTT. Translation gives CASSTYREIEVGEAFF.

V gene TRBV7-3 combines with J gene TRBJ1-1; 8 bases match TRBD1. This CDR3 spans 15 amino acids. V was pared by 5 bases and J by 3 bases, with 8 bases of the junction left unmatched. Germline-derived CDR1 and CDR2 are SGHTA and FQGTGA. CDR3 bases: TGTGCCAGCAGCGCACAGGGGGGGAGGTACACTGAAGCTTTCTTT. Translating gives CASSAQGGRYTEAFF.

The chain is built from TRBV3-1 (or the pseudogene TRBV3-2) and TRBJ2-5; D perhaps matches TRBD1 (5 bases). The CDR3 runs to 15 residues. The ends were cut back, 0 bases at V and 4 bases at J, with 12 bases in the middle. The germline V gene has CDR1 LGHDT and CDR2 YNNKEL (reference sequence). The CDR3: CASSQDLSRVETQYF. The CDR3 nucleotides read TGTGCCAGCAGCCAAGATCTTTCCAGGGTAGAGACCCAGTACTTC.

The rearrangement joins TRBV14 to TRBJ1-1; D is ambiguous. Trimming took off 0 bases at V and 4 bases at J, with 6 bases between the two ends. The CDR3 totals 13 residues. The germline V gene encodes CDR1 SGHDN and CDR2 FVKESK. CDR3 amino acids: CASSQDRVTEAFF. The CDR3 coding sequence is TGTGCCAGCAGCCAAGATCGGGTCACTGAAGCTTTCTTT.

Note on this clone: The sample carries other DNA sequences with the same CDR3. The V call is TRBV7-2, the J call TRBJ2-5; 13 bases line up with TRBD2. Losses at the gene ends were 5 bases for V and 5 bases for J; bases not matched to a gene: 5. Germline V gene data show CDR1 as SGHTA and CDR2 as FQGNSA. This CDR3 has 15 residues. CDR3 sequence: CASSLRLAGGETQYF. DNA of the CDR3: TGTGCCAGCAGCCTTCGACTAGCGGGAGGTGAGACCCAGTACTTC.